This entry is about one TCR beta chain. Germline assignment: CDR1 SNHLY and CDR2 FYNNEI. The V end lost 4 bases, the J end lost 13 bases, and 17 bases lay between the germline ends. The CDR3 is 13 amino acids. This entry is derived from a study of blood T cell repertoires in COVID-19. Study context: Sites across the United States, Italy and Spain contributed samples from acute and convalescent COVID-19. Nucleic acid was either cDNA or gDNA, and it came from T cells, B-cell-depleted T cells, or PBMCs.

Per the study methods: By means of reference gene primer amplification, nucleated cell counts were estimated. Profiled with immunoSEQ multiplex PCR; TCRdb holds only in-frame clones, not every one. The V and J calls and clone size are taken from that table; D and trimming were inferred from the DNA. The repertoire holds 210,000 or so clones, with more than 70% as singletons. The material sequenced was peripheral blood. The sequence derives from a man aged 50-60 years with active or convalescent COVID-19. The chain uses TRBV2 and TRBJ2-1, with TRBD1 as a possible D gene (6 bases). CDR3 nucleotide sequence: TGTGCCAGCAGTGTCGACCTCAGGGGAAGTCAGTTCTTC. Protein product: CASSVDLRGSQFF.